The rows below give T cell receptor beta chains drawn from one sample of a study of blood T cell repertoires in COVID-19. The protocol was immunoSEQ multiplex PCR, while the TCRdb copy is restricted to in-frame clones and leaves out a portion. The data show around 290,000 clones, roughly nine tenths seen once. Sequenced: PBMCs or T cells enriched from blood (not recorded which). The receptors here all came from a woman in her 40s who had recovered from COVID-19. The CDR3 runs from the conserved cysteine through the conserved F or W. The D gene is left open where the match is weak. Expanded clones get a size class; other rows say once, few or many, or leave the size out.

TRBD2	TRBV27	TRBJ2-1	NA	TGTGCCAGCAGCCGACCCTTCGGGGAGCGGGGGGGCGTTTACAATGAGCAGTTCTTC	CASSRPFGERGGVYNEQFF
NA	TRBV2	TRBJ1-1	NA	TGTGCCAGCAGATCCTATGGTGAAGCTTTCTTT	CASRSYGEAFF
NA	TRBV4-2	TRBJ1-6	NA	TGTGCCAGCAGCCAAGAGTTCCGACTCGGTCTGCCCCTCCACTTT	CASSQEFRLGLPLHF
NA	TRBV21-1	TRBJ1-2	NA	TGTGCCAGCAGCAAAGACGGGACAGGGGGAAGTGGCTACACCTTC	CASSKDGTGGSGYTF
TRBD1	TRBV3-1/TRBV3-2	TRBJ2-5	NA	TGTGCCAGCAGCCAAGCAGGGGGAGAAGAGACCCAGTACTTC	CASSQAGGEETQYF
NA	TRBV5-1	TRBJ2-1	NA	TGCGCCAGCAGCTTGGATGGGCTGAACAATGAGCAGTTCTTC	CASSLDGLNNEQFF
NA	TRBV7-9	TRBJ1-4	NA	TGTGCCAGCAGCTTAGGCACAGGGCATGAAAAACTGTTTTTT	CASSLGTGHEKLFF
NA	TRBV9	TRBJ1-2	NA	TGTGCCAGCAGCGGATCGGGGGGTGAGCACTATGGCTACACCTTC	CASSGSGGEHYGYTF
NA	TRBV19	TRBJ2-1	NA	TGTGCCAGTAGTTTACAGGGTCCCGGGCAGTTCTTC	CASSLQGPGQFF
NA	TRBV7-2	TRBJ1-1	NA	TGTGCCAGCAGCTACAGGGAGGGGGGATGGTCTGAAGCTTTCTTT	CASSYREGGWSEAFF
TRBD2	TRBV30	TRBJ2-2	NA	TGTGCCTGGTCCGGACTAGTGAACACCGGGGAGCTGTTTTTT	CAWSGLVNTGELFF
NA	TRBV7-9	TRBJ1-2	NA	TGTGCCAGCAGCTTAGCGGGAGGGACGGAGTATGGCTACACCTTC	CASSLAGGTEYGYTF
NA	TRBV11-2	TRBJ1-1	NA	TGTGCCAGCAGCTTGCACCCCCAACGGCAGGACACTGAAGCTTTCTTT	CASSLHPQRQDTEAFF
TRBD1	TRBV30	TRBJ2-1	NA	TGTGCCTGGAGCCCGGACAGGGGGGGATGGAATGAGCAGTTCTTC	CAWSPDRGGWNEQFF
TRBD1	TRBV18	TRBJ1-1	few	TGTGCCAGCTCTACACGGACAGGGACGATAGGGACTGAAGCTTTCTTT	CASSTRTGTIGTEAFF
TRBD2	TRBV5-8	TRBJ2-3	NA	TGTGCCAGCAGCTCGGGACTAGCGGGGGGGTCGCTTAGCACAGATACGCAGTATTTT	CASSSGLAGGSLSTDTQYF
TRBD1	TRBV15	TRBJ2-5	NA	TGTGTCGTTGGGACAGGGACCGAGACCCAGTACTTC	CVVGTGTETQYF
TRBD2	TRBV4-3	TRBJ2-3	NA	TGCGCCAGCAGCCAAAACTCGGGAGGGACAGATACGCAGTATTTT	CASSQNSGGTDTQYF
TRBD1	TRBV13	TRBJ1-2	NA	TGTGCCAGCAGCCTGCAGGGGGACCATGGCTACACCTTC	CASSLQGDHGYTF
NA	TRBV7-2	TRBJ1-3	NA	TGTGCCGCAGGGACATACGGAAACACCATATATTTT	CAAGTYGNTIYF
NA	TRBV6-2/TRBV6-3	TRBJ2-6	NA	TGTGCCAGCAGCACAGGGTACGGGGCCAACGTCCTGACTTTC	CASSTGYGANVLTF
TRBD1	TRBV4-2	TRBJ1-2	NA	TGTGCCAGCAGCCAAGGGGGGACAGGGGCCCAATATGGCTACACCTTC	CASSQGGTGAQYGYTF
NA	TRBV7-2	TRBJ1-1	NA	TGTGCCAGCAGCTTAGTCGGGGATGGGACTGAAGCTTTCTTT	CASSLVGDGTEAFF
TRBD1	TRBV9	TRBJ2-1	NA	TGTGCCAGCAGCCCCCGTCGCCGGGACAGAACCTACAATGAGCAGTTCTTC	CASSPRRRDRTYNEQFF
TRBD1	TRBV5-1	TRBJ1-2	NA	TGCGCCAGCAGCTCAGGACAGGGGTATGGCTACACCTTC	CASSSGQGYGYTF
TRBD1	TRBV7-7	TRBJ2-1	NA	TGTGCTAGCAGCCGCGGACAGGGTTTTTACAATGAGCAGTTCTTC	CASSRGQGFYNEQFF
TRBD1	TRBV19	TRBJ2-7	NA	TGTGCCAGTAGCCCGGGACAGGGGACTTACGAGCAGTACTTC	CASSPGQGTYEQYF
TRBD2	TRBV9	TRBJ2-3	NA	TGTGCCAGCAGCCCGGGGGGGTACGTAAGAGATACGCAGTATTTT	CASSPGGYVRDTQYF
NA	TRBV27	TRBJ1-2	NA	TGTGCCAGCAGTTTATTAGGGGAGGGATATGGCTACACCTTC	CASSLLGEGYGYTF
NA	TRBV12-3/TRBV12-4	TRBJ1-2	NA	TGTGCCAGCAGTTTCGGGTACGACTATGGCTACACCTTC	CASSFGYDYGYTF
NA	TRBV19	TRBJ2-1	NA	TGTGCCAGTAGTAGGGTGGCAGGGGACTACAATGAGCAGTTCTTC	CASSRVAGDYNEQFF
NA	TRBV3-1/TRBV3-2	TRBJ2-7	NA	TGTGCCAGCAGCCATAGATTTGAGAACCGCCTAGTCCACGAGCAGTACTTC	CASSHRFENRLVHEQYF
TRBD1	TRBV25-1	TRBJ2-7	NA	TGTGCCAGCCGACAGGGCGGCACCGAGTACGAGCAGTACTTC	CASRQGGTEYEQYF
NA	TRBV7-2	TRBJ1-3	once	TGTGCCAGCAGCTTAGCGCCAGGGATCAGTGGAAACACCATATATTTT	CASSLAPGISGNTIYF
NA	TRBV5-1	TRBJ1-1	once	TGCGCCAGCAGCTTTAACAGGGTGAACACTGAAGCTTTCTTT	CASSFNRVNTEAFF
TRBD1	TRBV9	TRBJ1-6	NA	TGTGCCAGCACCATGGGACAGGCCAATTCACCCCTCCACTTT	CASTMGQANSPLHF
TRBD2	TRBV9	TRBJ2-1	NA	TGTGCCAGCAGCGTAGGGTTAGCGGGCCGCTCCTACAATGAGCAGTTCTTC	CASSVGLAGRSYNEQFF
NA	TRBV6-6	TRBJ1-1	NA	TGTGCCAGCAGACATTACACTGAAGCTTTCTTT	CASRHYTEAFF
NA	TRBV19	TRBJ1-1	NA	TGTGCCAGTAGTATTATAGGGGTTGTCACTGAAGCTTTCTTT	CASSIIGVVTEAFF
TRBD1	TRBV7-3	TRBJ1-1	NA	TGTGCCAGCAGCCCCACAGGGACAGAAGGAGCTTTCTTT	CASSPTGTEGAFF
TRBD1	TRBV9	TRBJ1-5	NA	TGTGCCAGCAGCGCCGAGCCAGGGACAGAACAGCATTTT	CASSAEPGTEQHF
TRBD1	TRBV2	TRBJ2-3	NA	TGTGCCAGCAGTAGGACAGGGGACCCAGATACGCAGTATTTT	CASSRTGDPDTQYF
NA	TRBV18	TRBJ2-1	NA	TGTGCCAGCTCACCCGAGAGAGATAGACACGGCGAGCAGTTCTTC	CASSPERDRHGEQFF
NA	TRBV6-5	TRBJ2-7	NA	TGTGCCAGCATGGTGGACTCGGGGTCGGGCGAGCAGTACTTC	CASMVDSGSGEQYF
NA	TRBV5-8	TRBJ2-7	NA	TGTGCCAGCAGCCCGCCCCAAACAGGGAGCCAGCAGTACTTC	CASSPPQTGSQQYF
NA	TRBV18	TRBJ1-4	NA	TGTGCCAGCTCACCAGAGGCAGGGATACTGTTTTTT	CASSPEAGILFF